The clone carrying this TCR beta chain was counted only a few times. The germline CDR1 and CDR2 sequences are MNHEY and SVGAGI. The CDR3 length is 13 residues. V lost 4 bases to trimming and J lost 4 bases, with 10 bases between them. Replicate sorted-subset PCRs were loaded with around 200 ng DNA, 25,000 to 30,000 T cell genomes. The data were produced by immunoSEQ multiplex PCR, yet TCRdb's version contains in-frame clones alone and is incomplete. The data show some 1,100,000 clones, with around 82% seen just once and under 0.6% held by the top ten. This record belongs to a study of shared clonotypes between healthy human individuals. CD4+ cells were split into CD45RA+ naive and CD45RA-negative memory subsets.

The chain combines TRBV6-5 with TRBJ1-1; possible D gene TRBD1, 6 bases. The sequence was collected from a man between 18 and 35 years old in good health. Some clones in this sample may be carry-over from other donors' samples. What was sequenced was memory CD4+ T cells from PBMCs. Subset in this sample: CD45RA-negative fraction. The CDR3: CASSWTRGTEAFF. The CDR3 bases are TGTGCCAGCAGTTGGACCAGGGGCACTGAAGCTTTCTTT.